One and the same sample provided the 30 T cell receptor beta chains below, sequenced in a study of early T cells in non-severe SARS-CoV-2 infection. Each CDR3 protein gets one entry after TCRdb re-called the 5' RACE reads with MiXCR. The table records approximately 35,000 distinct CDR3 sequences, approximately 5% of them present only once. Specimen: whole blood. All receptors come from an adult who was a healthcare worker with PCR-confirmed SARS-CoV-2 infection or an uninfected control (not recorded which).

This clonotype was detected many times. The genes are TRBV6-1 and TRBJ2-4, with 7 nucleotides matching TRBD1. Germline V lookup: CDR1 MNHNS, CDR2 SASEGT. J lost 8 bases, V lost 6 bases, and 16 bases had no gene match. The CDR3 contains 16 residues. The CDR3 region has the DNA TGTGCCAGCAGCCATTCACAGGGGTCGGGGTCGGACATTCAGTACTTC. Protein: CASSHSQGSGSDIQYF.

This clonotype was detected many times. This sequence joins TRBV7-9 and TRBJ1-2, with 8 bases that match TRBD1. This CDR3 region has 16 residues. From germline, CDR1 is SEHNR and CDR2 FQNEAQ (reference sequence). J gave up 3 bases and V 6 bases, and 12 bases lay outside the gene matches. The chain's CDR3 is CASRDSGQGGDYGYTF. CDR3 sequence (DNA): TGTGCCAGCAGAGACTCAGGACAGGGCGGTGACTATGGCTACACCTTC. Looking up the rest from reference TRBV7-9 and TRBJ1-2 gives the full variable domain: DTGVSQNPRHKITKRGQNVTFRCDPISEHNRLYWYRQTLGQGPEFLTYFQNEAQLEKSRLLSDRFSAERPKGSFSTLEIQRTEQGDSAMYLCASRDSGQGGDYGYTFGSGTRLTVV.

This clonotype was recorded many times. This sequence joins TRBV7-9 and TRBJ2-5; 7 nucleotides line up with TRBD1. The germline V gene encodes CDR1 SEHNR and CDR2 FQNEAQ (reference sequence). Losses at the gene ends were 5 bases for V and 2 bases for J; bases not matched to a gene: 8. The CDR3 sequence is 15 residues long. In nucleotides, the CDR3 is TGTGCCAGCAGCACCACCGACAGGGCGCAAGAGACCCAGTACTTC. It codes for CASSTTDRAQETQYF.

This clonotype was recorded at least ten times. V is TRBV2 and J is TRBJ2-1, with 9 nucleotides matching TRBD2. The germline gives CDR1 SNHLY, CDR2 FYNNEI. CDR3 length equals 15 residues. Trimming removed 5 bases from V and 3 bases from J; junction bases left unmatched: 5. CDR3 coding DNA: TGTGCCAGCAGTCGGGATAGCGGGGGCTACAATGAGCAGTTCTTC. It specifies CASSRDSGGYNEQFF.

In this sample, this clonotype turned up many times. The chain has TRBV11-2 and TRBJ2-5; D not resolved. With 4 bases removed from V and 5 bases from J, the gap between germline ends came to 8 bases. This CDR3 is 12 amino acids long. The germline gives CDR1 SGHAT, CDR2 FQNNGV. The CDR3 here is CASSYSLETQYF. The CDR3, as DNA: TGTGCCAGCAGCTACTCCCTGGAGACCCAGTACTTC.

This clonotype has ten or more counts. This chain uses TRBV7-2 with TRBJ2-7; D is perhaps TRBD2 (6 bases). Looked up from germline, CDR1 is SGHTA and CDR2 is FQGNSA. This CDR3 has 15 amino acids. Trimming left V 5 bases short and J 3 bases short, with 17 bases between. The CDR3, as DNA: TGTGCCAGCAGCAAACAAGGGGTAGCGGACTACGAGCAGTACTTC. Its protein product is CASSKQGVADYEQYF.

This clonotype showed up many times. V gene TRBV3-1 combines with J gene TRBJ2-6, with D unresolved. Between the trimmed V and J ends, which lost 0 bases and 1 base, there was a span of 13 bases. In germline, CDR1 is LGHDT, CDR2 YNNKEL (reference sequence). There are 18 residues in the CDR3. The CDR3: CASSQDRLSLSGANVLTF. The CDR3 DNA follows: TGTGCCAGCAGCCAAGATCGCCTAAGCCTTTCTGGGGCCAACGTCCTGACTTTC.

There are many counts of this clonotype. The chain has TRBV5-1 and TRBJ2-4, with 9 bases lining up with TRBD1. The CDR3 totals 19 residues. CDR1 is SGHRS, CDR2 YFSETQ, per germline. With V trimmed by 0 bases and J by 1 base, 11 bases remained unmatched. DNA of the CDR3: TGCGCCAGCAGCTTGGCCAGCACAGGGGGCCAGAATGCCAAAAACATTCAGTACTTC. Translating it yields CASSLASTGGQNAKNIQYF.

This clonotype was observed many times. This sequence joins TRBV10-2 and TRBJ2-7; 12 positions match TRBD1. This CDR3 has 14 amino acids. Per the germline V gene, CDR1 is WSHSY and CDR2 is SAAADI. V shed 5 bases and J 6 bases; nucleotides not matched to a gene: 5. The CDR3 DNA reads TGCGCCAGCAGTAAGGGACAGGGGGCTCTCGAGCAGTACTTC. It specifies CASSKGQGALEQYF.

The sample holds many counts of this clonotype. The CDR3 region has the DNA TGTGCCAGCAGTTACTCAACACGGGGGGCCGGGGATACGCAGTATTTT. Its translation: CASSYSTRGAGDTQYF. The chain is built from TRBV6-2 or TRBV6-3 and TRBJ2-3, with D perhaps matching TRBD2 (7 bases). The length of the CDR3 is 16 residues. V gave up 0 bases and J gave up 6 bases, with 16 bases separating them. In germline, CDR1 is MNHEY, CDR2 SVGEGT.

This clonotype was detected many times. V usage is TRBV2 and J usage is TRBJ2-1; TRBD2 matches at 8 bases. This CDR3 is 17 amino acids long. In germline, CDR1 is SNHLY, CDR2 FYNNEI. The J segment lost 2 bases and the V segment lost 3 bases, leaving 9 bases of the junction unmatched. CDR3: CASSDTGGGATYNEQFF. CDR3 coding DNA: TGTGCCAGCAGTGATACCGGGGGGGGAGCGACCTACAATGAGCAGTTCTTC. The complete variable domain, with remaining parts taken from reference TRBV2 and TRBJ2-1, reads EPEVTQTPSHQVTQMGQEVILRCVPISNHLYFYWYRQILGQKVEFLVSFYNNEISEKSEIFDDQFSVERPDGSNFTLKIRSTKLEDSAMYFCASSDTGGGATYNEQFFGPGTRLTVL.

Many counts were recorded for this clonotype. The chain is built from TRBV18 and TRBJ2-1; TRBD2 aligns across 9 bases. J was trimmed by 5 bases and V by 2 bases; bases with no gene match: 7. CDR3 length equals 16 residues. Germline CDR1 KGHSH, CDR2 LQKENI. The CDR3 sequence is CASSPVRGGRNNEQFF. The CDR3 DNA sequence: TGTGCCAGCTCACCAGTGCGGGGGGGCCGGAACAATGAGCAGTTCTTC. Together with reference TRBV18 and TRBJ2-1, the CDR3 gives the full variable domain: NAGVMQNPRHLVRRRGQEARLRCSPMKGHSHVYWYRQLPEEGLKFMVYLQKENIIDESGMPKERFSAEFPKEGPSILRIQQVVRGDSAAYFCASSPVRGGRNNEQFFGPGTRLTVL.

A remark on this clonotype: A much bigger clone sits one base away, suggesting this may be a read error. The rearrangement uses TRBV6-5 and TRBJ2-3; 14 bases match TRBD2. The CDR3 runs to 16 residues. Losses at the gene ends were 5 bases for V and 4 bases for J; bases not matched to a gene: 5. Germline lookup yields CDR1 MNHEY and CDR2 SVGAGI. CDR3 region: CASSRGLAGGSDTQYF. As DNA, the CDR3 is TGTGCCAGCAGTCGAGGACTAGCGGGGGGCTCAGATACGCAGTATTTT.

Only a few counts were recorded for this clonotype. The chain carries TRBV10-3 and TRBJ2-7; TRBD1 matches 10 bases. This CDR3 has 14 residues. V trimming: 4 bases; J trimming: 5 bases; junction bases outside the gene matches: 5. CDR1 ENHRY and CDR2 SYGVKD come from the germline V gene. CDR3 sequence reads: CAISGGQGNHEQYF. The CDR3 coding sequence is TGTGCCATCAGTGGGGGACAGGGGAATCACGAGCAGTACTTC.

This clonotype occurred many times. V usage is TRBV6-2 or TRBV6-3 and J usage is TRBJ2-7; 7 bases are shared with TRBD1. The length of the CDR3 is 14 residues. The V segment lost 5 bases and the J segment 3 bases; nucleotides outside the gene matches: 7. The germline V gene has CDR1 MNHEY and CDR2 SVGEGT. CDR3 in amino acids: CASSRPGQSYEQYF. Here the CDR3 DNA reads TGTGCCAGCAGTCGCCCGGGACAGAGCTACGAGCAGTACTTC.

In this sample, this clonotype turned up many times. V is TRBV2 and J is TRBJ2-7; 14 nucleotides align to TRBD2. The CDR3 totals 13 residues. Germline V lookup: CDR1 SNHLY, CDR2 FYNNEI. V trimming: 7 bases; J trimming: 6 bases; junction bases outside the gene matches: 2. The CDR3 loop reads CASMGTSGGEQYF. The CDR3 bases are TGTGCCAGCATGGGGACTAGCGGGGGCGAGCAGTACTTC.

This clonotype came up many times. The V call is TRBV4-3, the J call TRBJ1-6; D is undetermined. The germline V and J ends were trimmed by 0 bases and 0 bases, with 6 bases remaining between them. CDR1 LGHNA and CDR2 YSLEER come from the germline V gene. This CDR3 region has 16 residues. In nucleotides, the CDR3 is TGCGCCAGCAGCCAAGATCCCCTCTCCTATAATTCACCCCTCCACTTT. It is translated as CASSQDPLSYNSPLHF.

This clonotype was picked up many times. The CDR3 here is CASSQVTGPEGEAFF. CDR3 nucleotide sequence: TGTGCCAGCAGCCAAGTTACAGGGCCAGAGGGTGAAGCTTTCTTT. The rearrangement links TRBV14 to TRBJ1-1; D is possibly TRBD1 (6 bases). This CDR3 is 15 amino acids long. V lost 1 base to trimming and J lost 7 bases, with 16 bases between them. Germline CDR1 is SGHDN and CDR2 is FVKESK.

The chain combines TRBV6-1 with TRBJ2-7, with D perhaps TRBD1 or TRBD2 (5 bases each). Per the germline V gene, CDR1 is MNHNS and CDR2 is SASEGT. Trimming removed 5 bases at V and 0 bases at J, with 11 bases between. This CDR3 has 14 amino acids. CDR3 protein: CASSRDGSSYEQYF. In nucleotides, the CDR3 is TGTGCCAGCAGTAGGGACGGTAGCTCCTACGAGCAGTACTTC.

This clonotype has ten or more counts. This rearrangement joins TRBV20-1 to TRBJ2-7, with 10 bases lining up with TRBD1. There are 15 residues in the CDR3. Trimming cost V 6 bases and J 2 bases; bases outside gene matches: 10. Germline CDR1 is DFQATT and CDR2 is SNEGSKA (reference sequence). The CDR3 protein is CSALGTGERTYEQYF. In DNA form, the CDR3 reads TGCAGTGCCCTGGGGACAGGGGAAAGGACCTACGAGCAGTACTTC.

A few counts support this clonotype. CDR3: CASSPTGQSNSPLHF. In DNA form, the CDR3 reads TGTGCCAGCAGCCCGACGGGACAGAGTAATTCACCCCTCCACTTT. The chain recombines TRBV13 with TRBJ1-6; 7 bases are shared with TRBD1. With V trimmed by 5 bases and J by 6 bases, 7 bases remained unmatched. The length of the CDR3 is 15 residues. CDR1 PRHDT and CDR2 FYEKMQ come from the germline V gene (reference sequence). Supplemented by reference TRBV13 and TRBJ1-6, the full variable domain reads AAGVIQSPRHLIKEKRETATLKCYPIPRHDTVYWYQQGPGQDPQFLISFYEKMQSDKGSIPDRFSAQQFSDYHSELNMSSLELGDSALYFCASSPTGQSNSPLHFGNGTRLTVT.

This clonotype was counted many times. CDR3 sequence reads: CSAIRGQAYEQYF. The CDR3 DNA follows: TGCAGTGCTATCAGGGGGCAGGCCTACGAGCAGTACTTC. The rearrangement uses TRBV20-1 and TRBJ2-7, with 8 bases matching TRBD1. Losses at the gene ends were 4 bases for V and 2 bases for J; bases not matched to a gene: 4. The germline CDR1 and CDR2 sequences are DFQATT and SNEGSKA (reference sequence). This CDR3 region has 13 residues.

The V gene is TRBV13, the J gene TRBJ1-6; 8 bases fit TRBD1. With 5 bases clipped from V and 9 bases from J, the junction kept 12 bases outside the gene matches. Germline V gives CDR1 PRHDT, CDR2 FYEKMQ (reference sequence). This CDR3 comprises 16 residues. The DNA for the CDR3 is TGTGCCAGCAGCCAGGACAGGGTGATGTCTGGTTCACCCCTCCACTTT. It codes for CASSQDRVMSGSPLHF.

This clonotype was recorded many times. The chain recombines TRBV5-6 with TRBJ2-5; D is perhaps TRBD2 (6 bases). The CDR3 totals 14 residues. The germline V gene encodes CDR1 SGHDT and CDR2 YYEEEE. The V gene lost 2 bases and the J gene lost 4 bases, with 12 bases spanning the gap. In nucleotides, the CDR3 is TGTGCCAGCAGCTTCCCCCAGGGAGGAGAGACCCAGTACTTC. As protein: CASSFPQGGETQYF.

This clonotype showed up many times. CDR3 protein: CSVAGQPDSYEQYF. The CDR3 DNA follows: TGCAGCGTTGCCGGACAGCCAGACTCCTACGAGCAGTACTTC. V and J are TRBV29-1 and TRBJ2-7; possibly TRBD1 for D (6 bases). V shed 4 bases and J shed 0 bases, with 13 bases lying between them. Looked up from germline, CDR1 is SQVTM and CDR2 is ANQGSEA. CDR3 length: 14 amino acids.

A note on this clonotype: A read error may explain this, as a much larger clone is one base away. The chain couples TRBV29-1 to TRBJ2-1; D ambiguous. Per germline, CDR1 SQVTM and CDR2 ANQGSEA. This CDR3 is 12 amino acids long. The CDR3 sequence: CSKSGVYNEQSF. CDR3 DNA: TGCAGCAAGTCGGGTGTCTACAATGAGCAGTCCTTC.

This clonotype has at least ten counts. The chain links TRBV5-4 to TRBJ2-5, with no clear D. The germline V and J ends were trimmed by 2 bases and 5 bases, with 7 bases remaining between them. Germline V CDR1 and CDR2: SGHNT, YYREEE (reference sequence). The CDR3 totals 12 residues. CDR3 sequence reads: CASSLGLETQYF. The CDR3 coding sequence is TGTGCCAGCAGCTTAGGGTTGGAGACCCAGTACTTC. Based on the CDR3 plus reference TRBV5-4 and TRBJ2-5, the full variable domain is ETGVTQSPTHLIKTRGQQVTLRCSSQSGHNTVSWYQQALGQGPQFIFQYYREEENGRGNFPPRFSGLQFPNYSSELNVNALELDDSALYLCASSLGLETQYFGPGTRLLVL.

This clonotype was detected many times. The junction departs from germline at one end; a sequencing error may be responsible. V and J are TRBV2 and TRBJ2-7; 7 nucleotides agree with TRBD1. The CDR3 consists of 10 residues. Germline values: CDR1 SNHLY, CDR2 FYNNEI. CDR3 nucleotides: TGTGCCAGCAGTGGGGACAGAGTGTGGTTC. It is translated as CASSGDRVWF.

At least ten counts were recorded for this clonotype. The rearrangement joins TRBV5-1 to TRBJ1-2, with 8 bases identical to TRBD1. The CDR3 totals 15 residues. Looked up from germline, CDR1 is SGHRS and CDR2 is YFSETQ. This CDR3 is CALLPPGQGNYGYTF. For the CDR3, the DNA is TGCGCTCTCCTACCCCCCGGACAGGGTAACTATGGCTACACCTTC.

This clonotype was found a few times. The V call is TRBV7-6, the J call TRBJ1-1; no reliable D call. CDR3 length equals 13 residues. V was cut by 5 bases and J by 1 base, with 8 bases left in between. In germline, CDR1 is SGHVS, CDR2 FNYEAQ. The CDR3 bases are TGTGCCAGCAGCGCTTACAGGAACACTGAAGCTTTCTTT. Translation: CASSAYRNTEAFF.